The rows below give T cell receptor beta chains drawn from one sample of a study of blood T cell repertoires in COVID-19. TCRdb's table, derived via immunoSEQ multiplex PCR, lists solely in-frame clones and lacks some. This table holds 91,000 or so clones, about 86% found once. Sequenced material: peripheral blood. These receptors were taken from a woman in her fifties or sixties in a cohort sampled during active or convalescent COVID-19. Each CDR3 is given with its conserved first and last residue. The order of the fields is V gene, J gene, CDR3 length, clone size, D gene, CDR3 protein, CDR3 DNA. The D gene is left open where the match is weak. Size is omitted from some rows. Given values are once, few, many or a class for expanded clones.

TRBV5-4,TRBJ2-5,16,NA,TRBD1,CASSLGGQGAQETQYF,TGTGCCAGCAGCTTGGGGGGACAGGGGGCTCAAGAGACCCAGTACTTC
TRBV5-1,TRBJ2-3,15,NA,NA,CASSLGVAATDTQYF,TGCGCCAGCAGCTTGGGAGTAGCGGCCACAGATACGCAGTATTTT
TRBV7-8,TRBJ2-5,16,NA,TRBD2,CASSKRLAGGQETQYF,TGTGCCAGCAGCAAGCGACTAGCGGGAGGACAAGAGACCCAGTACTTC
TRBV5-4,TRBJ2-1,14,NA,TRBD2,CASRREGSYNEQFF,TGTGCCAGCAGGCGGGAGGGCTCCTACAATGAGCAGTTCTTC
TRBV27,TRBJ1-6,15,NA,NA,CASSSGGLYNSPLHF,TGTGCCAGCAGCTCTGGGGGACTATATAATTCACCCCTCCACTTT
TRBV20-1,TRBJ1-5,13,NA,NA,CSASKEAFGPQHF,TGCAGTGCTAGTAAAGAAGCATTTGGGCCCCAGCATTTT
TRBV4-2,TRBJ2-5,13,once,NA,CASSQSGQETQYF,TGTGCCAGCAGCCAGAGCGGTCAAGAGACCCAGTACTTC
TRBV4-1,TRBJ1-5,14,NA,TRBD1,CASSRTGRNQPQHF,TGCGCCAGCTCCCGGACAGGGAGAAATCAGCCCCAGCATTTT
TRBV5-1,TRBJ1-5,15,few,TRBD1,CASSLLTGGGQPQHF,TGCGCCAGCAGCCTCTTGACAGGGGGCGGGCAGCCCCAGCATTTT
TRBV7-9,TRBJ2-1,14,few,NA,CASSVTSSYNEQFF,TGTGCCAGCAGCGTGACTAGCTCCTACAATGAGCAGTTCTTC
TRBV9,TRBJ1-1,17,NA,NA,CASSPEYGGGGGTEAFF,TGTGCCAGCAGCCCCGAATACGGGGGGGGTGGCGGCACTGAAGCTTTCTTT
TRBV12-3/TRBV12-4,TRBJ2-2,12,NA,TRBD2,CASSFPSGRLFF,TGTGCCAGCAGCTTCCCTAGCGGCCGGCTGTTTTTT
TRBV3-1/TRBV3-2,TRBJ2-1,15,NA,NA,CASSQAPGVLSEQFF,TGTGCCAGCAGCCAAGCCCCCGGGGTACTGAGTGAGCAGTTCTTC
TRBV4-2,TRBJ1-1,14,NA,NA,CASSPHDKAAEAFF,TGTGCCAGCAGCCCACACGACAAAGCCGCTGAAGCTTTCTTT
TRBV19,TRBJ2-7,15,once,TRBD2,CASSSNSGGALEQYF,TGTGCCAGTAGTAGCAATAGCGGGGGGGCCCTCGAGCAGTACTTC
TRBV2,TRBJ2-7,15,NA,NA,CASTREREVWNEQYF,TGTGCCAGCACGAGGGAAAGGGAAGTCTGGAACGAGCAGTACTTC
TRBV4-1,TRBJ2-3,18,NA,TRBD2,CASSQDLRGARVGVTQYF,TGCGCCAGCAGCCAAGATTTGCGGGGGGCACGGGTAGGAGTTACGCAGTATTTT
TRBV4-1,TRBJ1-2,15,NA,TRBD1,CAGAPLPGGNYGYTF,TGCGCCGGAGCACCTCTCCCAGGGGGGAACTATGGCTACACCTTC
TRBV11-2,TRBJ2-2,16,few,NA,CASSLGWGQNTGELFF,TGTGCCAGCAGCTTAGGATGGGGACAGAACACCGGGGAGCTGTTTTTT
TRBV6-5,TRBJ1-5,15,NA,NA,CASSRGPSGNQPQHF,TGTGCCAGCTCGAGAGGCCCGTCGGGCAATCAGCCCCAGCATTTT
TRBV19,TRBJ1-1,13,NA,TRBD1,CASRDRPNTEAFF,TGTGCCAGTCGGGACAGGCCAAACACTGAAGCTTTCTTT
TRBV7-2,TRBJ1-5,16,NA,NA,CASSLASRVTNQPQHF,TGTGCCAGCAGCTTAGCCTCGCGGGTCACAAATCAGCCCCAGCATTTT
TRBV5-6,TRBJ2-1,14,NA,TRBD1,CASSPGGPYNEQFF,TGTGCCAGCAGTCCAGGGGGCCCCTACAATGAGCAGTTCTTC
TRBV3-1/TRBV3-2,TRBJ2-7,12,NA,TRBD2,CASSRLAGVQYF,TGTGCCAGCAGCCGACTAGCGGGGGTGCAGTACTTC
TRBV5-1,TRBJ2-2,16,NA,TRBD1,CASSSNGQGNTGELFF,TGCGCCAGCAGCTCCAATGGACAGGGCAACACCGGGGAGCTGTTTTTT
TRBV5-4,TRBJ2-2,15,NA,NA,CASSPRQIDTGELFF,TGTGCCAGCAGCCCAAGACAGATTGACACCGGGGAGCTGTTTTTT
TRBV27,TRBJ1-4,15,NA,TRBD1,CASSPRTGANEKLFF,TGTGCCAGCAGCCCCCGGACAGGGGCTAATGAAAAACTGTTTTTT